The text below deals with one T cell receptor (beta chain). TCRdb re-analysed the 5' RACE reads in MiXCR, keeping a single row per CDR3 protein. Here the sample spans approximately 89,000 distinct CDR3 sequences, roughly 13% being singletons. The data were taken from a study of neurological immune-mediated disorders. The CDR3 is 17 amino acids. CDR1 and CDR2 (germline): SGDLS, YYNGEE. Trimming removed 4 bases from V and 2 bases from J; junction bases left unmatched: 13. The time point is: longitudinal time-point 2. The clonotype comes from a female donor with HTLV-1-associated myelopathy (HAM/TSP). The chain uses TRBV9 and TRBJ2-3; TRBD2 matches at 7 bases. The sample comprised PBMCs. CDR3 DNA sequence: TGTGCCAGCAGCCTCAAAGGGAGGGAAATGGCCACAGATACGCAGTATTTT. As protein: CASSLKGREMATDTQYF.